This T cell receptor beta chain was profiled in a study of cytomegalovirus exposure and HLA in healthy donors. PCR used 60 Vbeta primers and 13 Jbeta primers. Assay: immunoSEQ multiplex PCR; the TCRdb copy retains only in-frame clones and omits some. The sample holds more than 100,000 clones, 75% to 80% seen once. About this clone itself: The antigen remains unidentified.

Overall study results and limits: Presence/absence analyses supposed approximately even sequencing depth among donors. Data from an earlier analysis indicated that most TCR beta V segments were productive either about 87% or about 30% of the time.

V lost 6 bases to trimming and J lost 4 bases, with 15 bases between them. Germline values: CDR1 MNHEY, CDR2 SVGAGI. CDR3 size: 14 residues. J is TRBJ1-1 and V is TRBV6-5; no firm D call. The sequence was obtained from a male donor in good health and CMV-seronegative. Sequencing was carried out using PBMCs. CDR3 amino acids: CASRWGGESTEAFF. Here the CDR3 DNA reads TGTGCCAGCAGGTGGGGAGGCGAAAGCACTGAAGCTTTCTTT.